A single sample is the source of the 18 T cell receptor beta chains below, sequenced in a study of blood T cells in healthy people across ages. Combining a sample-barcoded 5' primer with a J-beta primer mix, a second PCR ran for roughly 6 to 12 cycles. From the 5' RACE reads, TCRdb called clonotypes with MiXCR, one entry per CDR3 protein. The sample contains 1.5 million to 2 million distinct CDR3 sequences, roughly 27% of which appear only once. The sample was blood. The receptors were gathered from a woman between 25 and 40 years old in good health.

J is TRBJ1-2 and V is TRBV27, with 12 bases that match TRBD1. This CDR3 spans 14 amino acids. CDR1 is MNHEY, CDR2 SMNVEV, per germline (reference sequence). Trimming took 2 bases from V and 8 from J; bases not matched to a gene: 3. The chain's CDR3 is CASSLKGTGGGYTF. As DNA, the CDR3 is TGTGCCAGCAGTTTAAAGGGGACAGGGGGCGGCTACACCTTC.

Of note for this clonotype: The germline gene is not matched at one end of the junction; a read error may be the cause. The CDR3 nucleotides read TGCGCCAACAGCATAACCGGGGGTCTCCAAGAGACCCAGTACTTC. It is translated as CANSITGGLQETQYF. V is TRBV5-1 and J is TRBJ2-5; maybe TRBD2 (6 bases). Per the germline V gene, CDR1 is SGHRS and CDR2 is YFSETQ. The CDR3 covers 15 residues.

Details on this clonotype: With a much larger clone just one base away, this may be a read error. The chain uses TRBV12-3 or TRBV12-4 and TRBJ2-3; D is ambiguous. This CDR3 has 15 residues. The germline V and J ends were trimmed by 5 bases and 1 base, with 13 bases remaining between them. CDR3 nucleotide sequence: TGTGCCAGCAGTGACGGCCAATCTGGCACAGATACGCAGTATTTT. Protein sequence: CASSDGQSGTDTQYF.

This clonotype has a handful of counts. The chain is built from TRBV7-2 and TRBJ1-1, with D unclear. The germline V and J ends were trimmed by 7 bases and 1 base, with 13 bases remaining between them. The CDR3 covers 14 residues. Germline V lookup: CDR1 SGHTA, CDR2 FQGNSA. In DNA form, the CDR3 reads TGTGCCAGCACCCAGCGGGCGGGGAACACTGAAGCTTTCTTT. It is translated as CASTQRAGNTEAFF.

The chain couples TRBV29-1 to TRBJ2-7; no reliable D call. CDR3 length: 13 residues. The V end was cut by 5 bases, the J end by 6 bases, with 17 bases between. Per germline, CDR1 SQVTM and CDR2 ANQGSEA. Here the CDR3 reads CSVSGRLSGEQYF. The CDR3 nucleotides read TGCAGCGTTTCGGGCAGGTTGTCCGGCGAGCAGTACTTC.

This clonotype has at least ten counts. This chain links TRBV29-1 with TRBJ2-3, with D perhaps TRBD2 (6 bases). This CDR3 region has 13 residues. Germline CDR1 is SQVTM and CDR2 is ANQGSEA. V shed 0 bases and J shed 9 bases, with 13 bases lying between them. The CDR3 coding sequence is TGCAGCGTTGAAGAGGGGGGTTCACAGACGCAGTATTTT. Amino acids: CSVEEGGSQTQYF.

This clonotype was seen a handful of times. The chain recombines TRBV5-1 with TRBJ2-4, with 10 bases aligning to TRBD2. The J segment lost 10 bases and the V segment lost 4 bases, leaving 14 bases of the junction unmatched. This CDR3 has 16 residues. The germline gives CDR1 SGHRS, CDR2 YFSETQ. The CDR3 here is CASSRTSGGAEFIQYF. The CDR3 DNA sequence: TGCGCCAGCAGCCGAACCAGCGGGGGGGCCGAATTTATTCAGTACTTC.

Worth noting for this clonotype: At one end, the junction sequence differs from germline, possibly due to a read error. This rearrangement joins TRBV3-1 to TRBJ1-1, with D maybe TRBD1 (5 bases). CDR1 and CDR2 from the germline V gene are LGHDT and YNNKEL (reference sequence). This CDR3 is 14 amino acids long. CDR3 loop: CARSPPEGSPEAFF. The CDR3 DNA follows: TGTGCCCGCAGCCCCCCGGAGGGGAGCCCTGAAGCTTTCTTT. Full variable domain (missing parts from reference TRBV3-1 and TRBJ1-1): DTAVSQTPKYLVTQMGNDKSIKCEQNLGHDTMYWYKQDSKKFLKIMFSYNNKELIINETVPNRFSPKSPDKAHLNLHINSLELGDSAVYFCARSPPEGSPEAFFGQGTRLTVV.

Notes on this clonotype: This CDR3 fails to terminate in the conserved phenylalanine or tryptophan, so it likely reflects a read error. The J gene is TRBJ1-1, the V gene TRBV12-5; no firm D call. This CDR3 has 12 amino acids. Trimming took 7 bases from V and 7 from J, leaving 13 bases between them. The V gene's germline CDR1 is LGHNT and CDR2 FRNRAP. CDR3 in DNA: TGTGCTAGTGCCCTCCCGGAGTATGAAGCTTTCTGT. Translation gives CASALPEYEAFC.

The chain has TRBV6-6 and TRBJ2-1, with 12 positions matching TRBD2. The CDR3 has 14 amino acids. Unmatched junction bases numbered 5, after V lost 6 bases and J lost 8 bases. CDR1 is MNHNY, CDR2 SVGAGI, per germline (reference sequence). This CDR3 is CASRGLAGRDEQFF. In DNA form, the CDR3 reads TGTGCCAGCAGAGGACTAGCGGGAAGAGATGAGCAGTTCTTC.

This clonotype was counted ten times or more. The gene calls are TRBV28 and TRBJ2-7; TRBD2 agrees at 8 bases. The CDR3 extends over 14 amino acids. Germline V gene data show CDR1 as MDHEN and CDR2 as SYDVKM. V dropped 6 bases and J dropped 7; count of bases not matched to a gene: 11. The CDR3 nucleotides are TGTGCCAGCAGGACTAACGGGGGGGTAAGGGAGCAGTACTTC. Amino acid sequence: CASRTNGGVREQYF.

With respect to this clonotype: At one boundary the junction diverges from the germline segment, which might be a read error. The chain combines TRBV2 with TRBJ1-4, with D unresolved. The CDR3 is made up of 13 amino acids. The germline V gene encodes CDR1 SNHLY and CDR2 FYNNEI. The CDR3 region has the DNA TGTGCCAGCCTTGGAGGCCGTAATGAAAAACTGGTTTTT. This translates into CASLGGRNEKLVF.

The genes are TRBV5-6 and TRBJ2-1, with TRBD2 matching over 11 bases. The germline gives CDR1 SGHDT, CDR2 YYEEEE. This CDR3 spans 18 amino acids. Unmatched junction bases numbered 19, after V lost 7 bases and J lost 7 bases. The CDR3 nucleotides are TGTGCCAGCCAGCGGGATGGGACTAGCGGCTCCTGGAGGAATGAGCAGTTCTTC. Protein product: CASQRDGTSGSWRNEQFF. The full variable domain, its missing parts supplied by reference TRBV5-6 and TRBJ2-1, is DAGVTQSPTHLIKTRGQQVTLRCSPKSGHDTVSWYQQALGQGPQFIFQYYEEEERQRGNFPDRFSGHQFPNYSSELNVNALLLGDSALYLCASQRDGTSGSWRNEQFFGPGTRLTVL.

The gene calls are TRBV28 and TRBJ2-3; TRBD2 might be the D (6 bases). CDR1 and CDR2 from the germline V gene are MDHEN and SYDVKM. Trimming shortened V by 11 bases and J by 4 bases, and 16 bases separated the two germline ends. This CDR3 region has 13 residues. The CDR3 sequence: CAAGTGAPDTQYF. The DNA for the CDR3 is TGTGCCGCCGGGACTGGCGCGCCAGATACGCAGTATTTT. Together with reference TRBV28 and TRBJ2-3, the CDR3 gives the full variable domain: DVKVTQSSRYLVKRTGEKVFLECVQDMDHENMFWYRQDPGLGLRLIYFSYDVKMKEKGDIPEGYSVSREKKERFSLILESASTNQTSMYLCAAGTGAPDTQYFGPGTRLTVL.

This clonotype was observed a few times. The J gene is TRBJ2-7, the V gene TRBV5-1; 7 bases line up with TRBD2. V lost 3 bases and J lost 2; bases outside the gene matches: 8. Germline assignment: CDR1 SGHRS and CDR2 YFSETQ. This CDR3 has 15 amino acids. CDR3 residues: CASSSGGSGPYEQYF. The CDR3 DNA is TGCGCCAGCAGCTCCGGAGGTAGCGGGCCCTACGAGCAGTACTTC. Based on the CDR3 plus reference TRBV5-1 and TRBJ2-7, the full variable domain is KAGVTQTPRYLIKTRGQQVTLSCSPISGHRSVSWYQQTPGQGLQFLFEYFSETQRNKGNFPGRFSGRQFSNSRSEMNVSTLELGDSALYLCASSSGGSGPYEQYFGPGTRLTVT.

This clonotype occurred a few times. This chain's CDR3 is CASSPVDRAGGYTF. CDR3 bases: TGTGCCAGCAGCCCCGTTGACCGGGCAGGAGGCTACACCTTC. The rearrangement links TRBV12-3 or TRBV12-4 to TRBJ1-2; D not resolved. The CDR3 has 14 residues. With 6 bases removed from V and 8 bases from J, the gap between germline ends came to 19 bases.

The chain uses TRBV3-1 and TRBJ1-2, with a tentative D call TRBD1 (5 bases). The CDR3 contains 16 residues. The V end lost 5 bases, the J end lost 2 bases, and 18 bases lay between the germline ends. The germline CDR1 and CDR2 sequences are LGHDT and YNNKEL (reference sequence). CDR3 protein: CASSSGFGRANYGYTF. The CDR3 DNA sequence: TGTGCCAGCAGCAGTGGGTTCGGCAGGGCCAACTATGGCTACACCTTC.

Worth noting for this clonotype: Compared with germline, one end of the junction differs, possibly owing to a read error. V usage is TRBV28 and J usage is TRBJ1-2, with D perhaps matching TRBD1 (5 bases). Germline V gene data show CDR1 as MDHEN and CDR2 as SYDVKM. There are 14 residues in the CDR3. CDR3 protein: CASSPGTSDYDYTF. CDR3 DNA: TGTGCCAGCAGTCCAGGGACGTCGGACTATGACTACACCTTC.